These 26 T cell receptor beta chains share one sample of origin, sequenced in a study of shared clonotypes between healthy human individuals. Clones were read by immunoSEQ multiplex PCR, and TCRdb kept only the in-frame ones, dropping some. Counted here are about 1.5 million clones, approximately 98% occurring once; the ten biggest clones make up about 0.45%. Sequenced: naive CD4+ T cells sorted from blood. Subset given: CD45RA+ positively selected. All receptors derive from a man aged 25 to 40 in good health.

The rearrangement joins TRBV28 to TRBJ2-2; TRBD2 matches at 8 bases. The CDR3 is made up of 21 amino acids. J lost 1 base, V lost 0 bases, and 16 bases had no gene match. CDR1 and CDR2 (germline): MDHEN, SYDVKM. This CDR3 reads CASSLWDGGRTPDENTGELFF. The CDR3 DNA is TGTGCCAGCAGTTTATGGGACGGCGGGAGGACACCAGATGAGAACACCGGGGAGCTGTTTTTT.

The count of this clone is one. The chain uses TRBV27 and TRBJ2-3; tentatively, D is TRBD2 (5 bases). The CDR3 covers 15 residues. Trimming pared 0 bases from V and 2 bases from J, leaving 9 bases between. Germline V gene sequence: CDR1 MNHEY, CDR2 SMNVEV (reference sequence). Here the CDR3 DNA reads TGTGCCAGCAGTTTATCGGAGGCCCCCACAGATACGCAGTATTTT. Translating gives CASSLSEAPTDTQYF.

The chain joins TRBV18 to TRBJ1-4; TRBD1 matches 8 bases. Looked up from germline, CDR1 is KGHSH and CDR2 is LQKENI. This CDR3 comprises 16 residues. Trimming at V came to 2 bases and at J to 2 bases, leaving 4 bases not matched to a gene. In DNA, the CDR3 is TGTGCCAGCTCACCATCCAGGGGGCCGACTAATGAAAAACTGTTTTTT. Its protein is CASSPSRGPTNEKLFF.

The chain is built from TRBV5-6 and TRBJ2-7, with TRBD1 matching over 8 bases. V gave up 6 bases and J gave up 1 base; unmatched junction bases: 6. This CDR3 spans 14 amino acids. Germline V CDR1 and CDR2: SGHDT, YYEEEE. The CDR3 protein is CASNLWTGSYEQYF. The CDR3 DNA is TGTGCCAGCAACCTATGGACAGGGTCCTACGAGCAGTACTTC.

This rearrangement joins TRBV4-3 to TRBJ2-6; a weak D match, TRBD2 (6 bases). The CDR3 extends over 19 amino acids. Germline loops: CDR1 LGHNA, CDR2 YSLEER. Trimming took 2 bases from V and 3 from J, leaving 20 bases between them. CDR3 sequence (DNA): TGCGCCAGCAGCCAACGCTCGGGTGTTTGGGGGGTTGGGGCCAACGTCCTGACTTTC. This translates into CASSQRSGVWGVGANVLTF.

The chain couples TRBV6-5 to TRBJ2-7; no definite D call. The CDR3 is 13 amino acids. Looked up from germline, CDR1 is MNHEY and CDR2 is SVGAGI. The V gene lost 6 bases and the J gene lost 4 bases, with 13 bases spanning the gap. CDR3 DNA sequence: TGTGCCAGCAGCCAAGGGCCTCCTTACGAGCAGTACTTC. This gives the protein CASSQGPPYEQYF.

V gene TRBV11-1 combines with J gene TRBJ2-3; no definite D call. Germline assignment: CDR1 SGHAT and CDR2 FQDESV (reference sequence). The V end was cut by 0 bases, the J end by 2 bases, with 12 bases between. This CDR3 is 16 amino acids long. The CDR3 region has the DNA TGTGCCAGCAGCTTAGCCCGCAGGCTCAACACAGATACGCAGTATTTT. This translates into CASSLARRLNTDTQYF.

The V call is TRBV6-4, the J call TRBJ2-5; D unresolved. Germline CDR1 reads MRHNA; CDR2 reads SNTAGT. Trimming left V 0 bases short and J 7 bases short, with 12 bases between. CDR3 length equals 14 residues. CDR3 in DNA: TGTGCCAGCAGTGACTCGGCGTGGGCTGGGACCCAGTACTTC. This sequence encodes CASSDSAWAGTQYF.

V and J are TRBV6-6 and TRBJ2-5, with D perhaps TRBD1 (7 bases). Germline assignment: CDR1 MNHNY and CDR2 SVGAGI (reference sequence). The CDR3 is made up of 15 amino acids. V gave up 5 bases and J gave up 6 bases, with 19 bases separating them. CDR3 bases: TGTGCCAGCAGTCGAGACAGGGTTGGAGGGCAGACCCAGTACTTC. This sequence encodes CASSRDRVGGQTQYF.

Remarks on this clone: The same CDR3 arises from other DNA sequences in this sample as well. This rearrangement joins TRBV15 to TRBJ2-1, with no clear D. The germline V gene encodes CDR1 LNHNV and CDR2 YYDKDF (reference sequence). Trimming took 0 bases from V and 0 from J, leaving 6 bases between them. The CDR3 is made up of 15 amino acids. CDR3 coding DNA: TGTGCCACCAGCAGAGAGGGGTCCTCCTACAATGAGCAGTTCTTC. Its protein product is CATSREGSSYNEQFF. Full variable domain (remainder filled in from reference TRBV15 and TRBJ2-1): DAMVIQNPRYQVTQFGKPVTLSCSQTLNHNVMYWYQQKSSQAPKLLFHYYDKDFNNEADTPDNFQSRRPNTSFCFLDIRSPGLGDTAMYLCATSREGSSYNEQFFGPGTRLTVL.

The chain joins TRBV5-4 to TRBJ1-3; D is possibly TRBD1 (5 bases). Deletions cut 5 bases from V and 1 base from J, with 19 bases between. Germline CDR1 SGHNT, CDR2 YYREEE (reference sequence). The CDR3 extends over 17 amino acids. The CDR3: CASSTDGGTLSGNTIYF. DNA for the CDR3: TGTGCCAGCAGTACGGACGGGGGAACTTTATCTGGAAACACCATATATTTT.

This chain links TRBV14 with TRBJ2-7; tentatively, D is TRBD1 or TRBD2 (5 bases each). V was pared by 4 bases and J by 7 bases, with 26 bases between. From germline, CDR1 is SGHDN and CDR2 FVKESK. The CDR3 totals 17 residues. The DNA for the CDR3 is TGTGCCAGCAGCCCACGGACTCCCGAGGTAGGGGCGAGGGAGCAGTACTTC. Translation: CASSPRTPEVGAREQYF.

The CDR3: CASSSSGKEQFF. The CDR3, as DNA: TGTGCCAGCAGCTCGTCCGGCAAGGAGCAGTTCTTC. The chain recombines TRBV7-3 with TRBJ2-1, with D hard to call. Germline loops: CDR1 SGHTA, CDR2 FQGTGA. The CDR3 is made up of 12 amino acids. V lost 4 bases to trimming and J lost 10 bases, with 11 bases between them.

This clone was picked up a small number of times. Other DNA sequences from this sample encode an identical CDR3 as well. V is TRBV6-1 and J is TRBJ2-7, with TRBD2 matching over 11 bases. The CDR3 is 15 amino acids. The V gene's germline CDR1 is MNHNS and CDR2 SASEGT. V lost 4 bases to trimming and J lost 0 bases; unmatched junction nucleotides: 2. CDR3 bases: TGTGCCAGCAGTGCTACTAGCGGGAGCTCCTACGAGCAGTACTTC. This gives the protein CASSATSGSSYEQYF.

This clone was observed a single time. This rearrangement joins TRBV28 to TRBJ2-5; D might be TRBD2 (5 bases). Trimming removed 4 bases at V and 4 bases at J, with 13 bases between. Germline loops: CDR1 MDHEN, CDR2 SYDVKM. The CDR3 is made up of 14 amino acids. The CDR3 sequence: CASSWTAITETQYF. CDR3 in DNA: TGTGCCAGCAGTTGGACTGCCATCACAGAGACCCAGTACTTC. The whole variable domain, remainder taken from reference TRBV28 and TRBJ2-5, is DVKVTQSSRYLVKRTGEKVFLECVQDMDHENMFWYRQDPGLGLRLIYFSYDVKMKEKGDIPEGYSVSREKKERFSLILESASTNQTSMYLCASSWTAITETQYFGPGTRLLVL.

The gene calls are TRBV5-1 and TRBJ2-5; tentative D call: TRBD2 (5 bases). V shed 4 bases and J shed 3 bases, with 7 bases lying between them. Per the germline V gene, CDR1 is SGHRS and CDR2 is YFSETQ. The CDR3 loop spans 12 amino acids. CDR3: CASSPGKETQYF. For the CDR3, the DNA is TGCGCCAGCAGCCCCGGGAAAGAGACCCAGTACTTC.

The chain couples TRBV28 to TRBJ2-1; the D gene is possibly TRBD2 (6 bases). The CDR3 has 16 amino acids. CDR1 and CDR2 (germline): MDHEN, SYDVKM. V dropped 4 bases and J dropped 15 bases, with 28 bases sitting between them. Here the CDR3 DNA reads TGTGCCAGCAGTTCTGTGTCGTCGCAGAGGGGAGGCTCCCTGTTCTTC. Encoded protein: CASSSVSSQRGGSLFF. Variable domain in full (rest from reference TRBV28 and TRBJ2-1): DVKVTQSSRYLVKRTGEKVFLECVQDMDHENMFWYRQDPGLGLRLIYFSYDVKMKEKGDIPEGYSVSREKKERFSLILESASTNQTSMYLCASSSVSSQRGGSLFFGPGTRLTVL.

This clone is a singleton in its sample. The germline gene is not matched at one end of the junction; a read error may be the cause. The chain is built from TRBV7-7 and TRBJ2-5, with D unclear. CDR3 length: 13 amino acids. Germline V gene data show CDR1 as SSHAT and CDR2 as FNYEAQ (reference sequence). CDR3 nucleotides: TGTGCTAGCAGCTTCGACTCACAAGAGACCCAGTACTTC. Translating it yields CASSFDSQETQYF.

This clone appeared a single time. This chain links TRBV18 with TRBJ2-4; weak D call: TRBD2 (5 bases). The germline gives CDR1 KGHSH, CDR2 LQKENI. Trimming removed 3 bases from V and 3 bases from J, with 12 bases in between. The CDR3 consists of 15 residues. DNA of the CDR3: TGTGCCAGCTCACCTCAAGAAGGAGGCAAAAACATTCAGTACTTC. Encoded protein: CASSPQEGGKNIQYF. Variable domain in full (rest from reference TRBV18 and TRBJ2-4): NAGVMQNPRHLVRRRGQEARLRCSPMKGHSHVYWYRQLPEEGLKFMVYLQKENIIDESGMPKERFSAEFPKEGPSILRIQQVVRGDSAAYFCASSPQEGGKNIQYFGAGTRLSVL.

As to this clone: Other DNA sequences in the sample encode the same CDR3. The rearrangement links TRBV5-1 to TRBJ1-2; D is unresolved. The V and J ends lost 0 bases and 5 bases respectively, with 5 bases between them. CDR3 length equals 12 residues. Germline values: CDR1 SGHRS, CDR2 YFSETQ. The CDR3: CASSLVGYGYTF. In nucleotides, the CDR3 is TGCGCCAGCAGCTTGGTAGGGTATGGCTACACCTTC. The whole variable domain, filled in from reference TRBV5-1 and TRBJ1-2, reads KAGVTQTPRYLIKTRGQQVTLSCSPISGHRSVSWYQQTPGQGLQFLFEYFSETQRNKGNFPGRFSGRQFSNSRSEMNVSTLELGDSALYLCASSLVGYGYTFGSGTRLTVV.

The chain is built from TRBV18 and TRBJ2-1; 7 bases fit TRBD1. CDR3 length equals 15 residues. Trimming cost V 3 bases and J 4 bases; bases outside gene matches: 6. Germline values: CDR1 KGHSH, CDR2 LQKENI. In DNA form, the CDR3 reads TGTGCCAGCTCACCGGTGATGACAGGGTACAATGAGCAGTTCTTC. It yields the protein CASSPVMTGYNEQFF.

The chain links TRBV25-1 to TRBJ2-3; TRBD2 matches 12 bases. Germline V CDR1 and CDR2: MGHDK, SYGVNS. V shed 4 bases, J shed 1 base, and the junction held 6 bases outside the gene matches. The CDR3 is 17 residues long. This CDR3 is CASSVTSGRSGTDTQYF. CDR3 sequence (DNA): TGTGCCAGCAGTGTCACTAGCGGGAGGTCGGGCACAGATACGCAGTATTTT.

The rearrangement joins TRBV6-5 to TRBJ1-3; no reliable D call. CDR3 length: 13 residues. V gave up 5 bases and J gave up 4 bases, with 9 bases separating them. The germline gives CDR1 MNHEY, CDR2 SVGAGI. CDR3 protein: CASSSPLGNTIYF. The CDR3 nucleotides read TGTGCCAGCAGTAGCCCTCTGGGAAACACCATATATTTT.

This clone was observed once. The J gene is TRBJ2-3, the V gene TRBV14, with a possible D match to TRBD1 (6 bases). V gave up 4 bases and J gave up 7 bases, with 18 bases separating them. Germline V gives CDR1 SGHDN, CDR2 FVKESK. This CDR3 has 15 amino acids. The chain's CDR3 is CASSPRDIEGYTQYF. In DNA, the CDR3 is TGTGCCAGCAGCCCCCGGGACATTGAGGGGTATACGCAGTATTTT. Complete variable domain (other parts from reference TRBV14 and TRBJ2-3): EAGVTQFPSHSVIEKGQTVTLRCDPISGHDNLYWYRRVMGKEIKFLLHFVKESKQDESGMPNNRFLAERTGGTYSTLKVQPAELEDSGVYFCASSPRDIEGYTQYFGPGTRLTVL.

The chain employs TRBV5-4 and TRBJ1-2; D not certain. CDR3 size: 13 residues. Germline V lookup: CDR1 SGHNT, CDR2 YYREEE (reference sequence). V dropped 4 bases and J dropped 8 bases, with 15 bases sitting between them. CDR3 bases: TGTGCCAGCAGCGCAACACTTTCGGGGGGCTACACCTTC. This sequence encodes CASSATLSGGYTF.

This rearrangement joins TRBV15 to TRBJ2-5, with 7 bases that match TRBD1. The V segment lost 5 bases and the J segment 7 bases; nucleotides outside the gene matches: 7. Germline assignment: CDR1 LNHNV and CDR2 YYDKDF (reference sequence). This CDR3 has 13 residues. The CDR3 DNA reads TGTGCCACCAGCGGCGAGGGGGCTGGGACCCAGTACTTC. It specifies CATSGEGAGTQYF.